These 12 T cell receptor beta chains were sequenced from one sample in a study of Ad26.COV2.S vaccination and SARS-CoV-2 variants. The assay was immunoSEQ multiplex PCR, and TCRdb's table has in-frame clones only and misses some. The sample lists about 480,000 clones; 87% were seen once. As for treatment: some 20 received Ad26.COV2.S at low or high dose, single or two shots; about five received placebo; per-sample allocation not given. The investigators took samples on day 63 after the first vaccine or placebo injection. Sequences were derived from peripheral blood, sampled in a trial of Ad26.COV2.S vaccine versus placebo. These receptors were collected from a person aged 18-65 years who received the Ad26.COV2.S COVID-19 vaccine or a placebo.

The gene calls are TRBV12-5 and TRBJ2-1; D unresolved. Germline assignment: CDR1 LGHNT and CDR2 FRNRAP. Trimming stripped 6 bases from V and 4 bases from J, with 13 bases between. This CDR3 region has 14 residues. CDR3 sequence (DNA): TGTGCTAGTGGCTCCCCGGACGGATACAATGAGCAGTTCTTC. Residues: CASGSPDGYNEQFF.

The rearrangement links TRBV7-2 to TRBJ2-3, with TRBD2 identical over 15 bases. With 6 bases clipped from V and 6 bases from J, the junction kept 4 bases outside the gene matches. This CDR3 has 15 amino acids. CDR1 is SGHTA and CDR2 is FQGNSA in the germline V gene. This chain's CDR3 is CASRKGLAGGDTQYF. The DNA of the CDR3 is TGTGCCAGCAGAAAGGGACTAGCGGGAGGTGATACGCAGTATTTT.

This chain joins TRBV7-2 and TRBJ2-1; D is undetermined. The V end lost 0 bases, the J end lost 4 bases, and 7 bases lay between the germline ends. The length of the CDR3 is 14 residues. Germline lookup yields CDR1 SGHTA and CDR2 FQGNSA. The CDR3 reads CASSLAGWYNEQFF. CDR3 nucleotides: TGTGCCAGCAGCTTAGCTGGATGGTACAATGAGCAGTTCTTC.

The chain joins TRBV11-2 to TRBJ1-1; TRBD1 is a possible D gene (5 bases). CDR3 size: 14 residues. CDR1 is SGHAT and CDR2 is FQNNGV in the germline V gene. Trimming removed 11 bases from V and 4 bases from J, with 20 bases in between. The CDR3 nucleotides are TGTGCCCCCCCGGGAGGTGGCCAGGGCACTGAAGCTTTCTTT. Protein sequence: CAPPGGGQGTEAFF.

The chain links TRBV19 to TRBJ2-7, with TRBD1 matching over 10 bases. The CDR3 runs 15 residues. Trimming cost V 3 bases and J 6 bases; bases outside gene matches: 8. Germline V gene sequence: CDR1 LNHDA, CDR2 SQIVND (reference sequence). The chain's CDR3 is CASSIYGTGVFEQYF. The CDR3 coding sequence is TGTGCCAGTAGTATCTACGGGACAGGGGTATTCGAGCAGTACTTC.

The chain uses TRBV14 and TRBJ2-7; 7 nucleotides agree with TRBD1. Germline assignment: CDR1 SGHDN and CDR2 FVKESK. The CDR3 spans 15 residues. The trim removed 1 base at V and 1 base at J, leaving 4 bases unmatched. CDR3 DNA: TGTGCCAGCAGCCAAGCGGCAGGGGGATCCTACGAGCAGTACTTC. As protein: CASSQAAGGSYEQYF.

The chain has TRBV2 and TRBJ2-7; 8 bases align to TRBD1. V shed 10 bases and J 2 bases; nucleotides not matched to a gene: 10. The CDR3 covers 14 residues. CDR1 and CDR2 (germline): SNHLY, FYNNEI. This CDR3 reads CATQGQGPPYEQYF. Written as DNA, the CDR3 is TGTGCCACCCAAGGACAGGGCCCCCCCTACGAGCAGTACTTC.

This rearrangement joins TRBV4-1 to TRBJ1-1; D is perhaps TRBD1 (5 bases). The CDR3 sequence is 15 residues long. Trimming removed 0 bases from V and 0 bases from J, with 8 bases in between. Germline CDR1 and CDR2: MGHRA and YSYEKL. This CDR3 is CASSQEGGMNTEAFF. The CDR3 nucleotides are TGCGCCAGCAGCCAAGAGGGGGGGATGAACACTGAAGCTTTCTTT.

This chain connects TRBV6-2 or TRBV6-3 to TRBJ2-3; TRBD2 aligns across 10 bases. The J segment lost 6 bases and the V segment lost 2 bases, leaving 5 bases of the junction unmatched. This CDR3 is 15 amino acids long. Germline V lookup: CDR1 MNHEY, CDR2 SVGEGT. The CDR3 nucleotides are TGTGCCAGCAGTTACGCGGCTAGCGGGAGTGATACGCAGTATTTT. Translating it yields CASSYAASGSDTQYF.

Comments on this clone: This sample includes further DNA sequences coding for the same CDR3. The V call is TRBV28, the J call TRBJ2-4; D unclear. V lost 6 bases and J 6 bases, leaving 12 bases between the germline ends. The V gene's germline CDR1 is MDHEN and CDR2 SYDVKM. CDR3 length: 13 amino acids. CDR3 loop: CASSLSVGNIQYF. The CDR3, as DNA: TGTGCCAGCAGCTTGTCGGTCGGAAACATTCAGTACTTC.

The J gene is TRBJ2-3, the V gene TRBV23-1; D not certain. TRBV23-1 is labeled an ORF, and its function is uncertain. Trimming removed 4 bases from V and 6 bases from J, with 17 bases in between. The CDR3 spans 15 residues. The CDR3 bases are TGCGCCAGCAGTCTTTACGTCTGCTGTCTCGATACGCAGTATTTT. It is translated as CASSLYVCCLDTQYF.

This sequence joins TRBV9 and TRBJ2-1; 7 bases align to TRBD2. CDR1 is SGDLS, CDR2 YYNGEE, per germline. This CDR3 contains 16 residues. V lost 0 bases, J lost 2 bases, and 5 bases stayed unmatched. CDR3 sequence: CASSVAGGSPYNEQFF. The DNA for the CDR3 is TGTGCCAGCAGCGTAGCCGGCGGGAGTCCCTACAATGAGCAGTTCTTC.